This is a list of T cell receptor beta chains from one sample in a study of OX40 agonist ivuxolimab in advanced cancers. Some clones are missing from TCRdb's copy, which holds only in-frame ones; the method was immunoSEQ multiplex PCR. The profile covers about 43,000 clones, with about 80% appearing a single time and 4% to 4.5% taken by the ten largest. The material sequenced was CD4+ or CD8+ T cells sorted from blood, taken in a trial of the OX40 agonist ivuxolimab. The receptor source for this set is an adult with an advanced solid tumor such as melanoma, head and neck, liver or kidney cancer. CDR3s include the opening cysteine and the closing phenylalanine or tryptophan. A D gene is named only where the DNA matches it firmly. The size field is filled for only some rows; it gives once, few, many or a size class.

abundance: .; j_gene: TRBJ2-7; d_gene: .; v_gene: TRBV28; CDR3aa: CASRAPLPEIKEYF; CDR3nt: TGTGCCAGCAGAGCCCCGCTGCCCGAGATCAAGGAGTACTTC
abundance: .; j_gene: TRBJ2-7; d_gene: .; v_gene: TRBV19; CDR3aa: CASSSQGVYEQYF; CDR3nt: TGTGCCAGTAGCTCGCAAGGGGTCTACGAGCAGTACTTC
abundance: .; j_gene: TRBJ1-3; d_gene: .; v_gene: TRBV6-4; CDR3aa: CASSDYLGGVAGNTIYF; CDR3nt: TGTGCCAGCAGTGACTACCTCGGAGGGGTTGCTGGAAACACCATATATTTT
abundance: few; j_gene: TRBJ1-2; d_gene: TRBD1; v_gene: TRBV6-6; CDR3aa: CASRTDRGGYGYTF; CDR3nt: TGTGCCAGCAGAACCGACAGGGGCGGCTATGGCTACACCTTC
abundance: .; j_gene: TRBJ2-7; d_gene: .; v_gene: TRBV7-8; CDR3aa: CASSLVVGSSYEQYF; CDR3nt: TGTGCCAGCAGCTTAGTTGTCGGCAGCTCCTACGAGCAGTACTTC
abundance: .; j_gene: TRBJ2-3; d_gene: TRBD2; v_gene: TRBV5-1; CDR3aa: CASNTGTGTSGRTDTQYF; CDR3nt: TGCGCCAGCAACACCGGGACAGGGACTAGCGGGCGCACAGATACGCAGTATTTT
abundance: .; j_gene: TRBJ2-7; d_gene: .; v_gene: TRBV20-1; CDR3aa: CSAALIYEQYF; CDR3nt: TGCAGTGCCGCCCTAATTTACGAGCAGTACTTC
abundance: few; j_gene: TRBJ1-6; d_gene: .; v_gene: TRBV30; CDR3aa: CAWSEGPGSPLHF; CDR3nt: TGTGCCTGGAGTGAAGGTCCGGGGTCACCCCTCCACTTT
abundance: .; j_gene: TRBJ1-1; d_gene: .; v_gene: TRBV5-4; CDR3aa: CASSLDTRRRKIEAFF; CDR3nt: TGTGCCAGCAGCTTGGATACGAGGCGTAGGAAGATTGAAGCTTTCTTT
abundance: .; j_gene: TRBJ1-2; d_gene: .; v_gene: TRBV6-4; CDR3aa: CASSQQGYGYTF; CDR3nt: TGTGCCAGCAGTCAACAGGGCTATGGCTACACCTTC
abundance: .; j_gene: TRBJ2-3; d_gene: .; v_gene: TRBV7-8; CDR3aa: CASSLGSRVYTDTQYF; CDR3nt: TGTGCCAGCAGCTTAGGGTCACGTGTGTATACAGATACGCAGTATTTT
abundance: .; j_gene: TRBJ2-1; d_gene: TRBD2; v_gene: TRBV7-9; CDR3aa: CASSPRGTSGGFSYNEQFF; CDR3nt: TGTGCCAGCAGCCCCCGAGGGACTAGCGGGGGTTTCTCCTACAATGAGCAGTTCTTC
abundance: .; j_gene: TRBJ2-3; d_gene: .; v_gene: TRBV6-6; CDR3aa: CASSYRGVDTQYF; CDR3nt: TGTGCCAGCAGTTATAGAGGGGTGGATACGCAGTATTTT
abundance: .; j_gene: TRBJ1-2; d_gene: .; v_gene: TRBV4-1; CDR3aa: CASSQAAGQTIYGYTF; CDR3nt: TGCGCCAGCAGCCAAGCTGCAGGACAGACGATCTATGGCTACACCTTC
abundance: few; j_gene: TRBJ2-1; d_gene: .; v_gene: TRBV18; CDR3aa: CASSPAVGEQFF; CDR3nt: TGTGCCAGCTCACCAGCCGTTGGTGAGCAGTTCTTC
abundance: few; j_gene: TRBJ2-5; d_gene: .; v_gene: TRBV5-4; CDR3aa: CASSLQSKVETQYF; CDR3nt: TGTGCCAGCAGCTTGCAGAGCAAGGTGGAGACCCAGTACTTC
abundance: .; j_gene: TRBJ1-1; d_gene: .; v_gene: TRBV5-6; CDR3aa: CASRRRQVNTEAFF; CDR3nt: TGTGCCAGCAGGCGTCGACAGGTGAACACTGAAGCTTTCTTT
abundance: .; j_gene: TRBJ1-2; d_gene: TRBD1; v_gene: TRBV27; CDR3aa: CASSWGQGAGNGYTF; CDR3nt: TGTGCCAGCAGTTGGGGACAGGGGGCGGGGAATGGCTACACCTTC
abundance: .; j_gene: TRBJ2-7; d_gene: TRBD2; v_gene: TRBV5-1; CDR3aa: CASSPGLAKFYEQYF; CDR3nt: TGCGCCAGCAGCCCGGGACTAGCGAAATTTTACGAGCAGTACTTC
abundance: .; j_gene: TRBJ2-5; d_gene: TRBD2; v_gene: TRBV18; CDR3aa: CASSSGLTYQETQYF; CDR3nt: TGTGCCAGCTCATCGGGACTAACGTACCAAGAGACCCAGTACTTC
abundance: once; j_gene: TRBJ1-4; d_gene: TRBD1; v_gene: TRBV18; CDR3aa: CASSTSGTGIEKLFF; CDR3nt: TGTGCCAGCTCTACCAGTGGGACAGGGATCGAAAAACTGTTTTTT
abundance: once; j_gene: TRBJ2-2; d_gene: .; v_gene: TRBV5-5; CDR3aa: CASSLYLGTGELFF; CDR3nt: TGTGCCAGCAGCCTATATCTAGGAACCGGGGAGCTGTTTTTT
abundance: .; j_gene: TRBJ2-5; d_gene: TRBD2; v_gene: TRBV7-3; CDR3aa: CASSLGLAKAQYF; CDR3nt: TGTGCCAGCAGCTTAGGACTAGCGAAGGCCCAGTACTTC
abundance: .; j_gene: TRBJ1-3; d_gene: .; v_gene: TRBV30; CDR3aa: CAWSPPGSRSGNTIYF; CDR3nt: TGTGCCTGGAGTCCACCGGGCTCCCGCTCTGGAAACACCATATATTTT